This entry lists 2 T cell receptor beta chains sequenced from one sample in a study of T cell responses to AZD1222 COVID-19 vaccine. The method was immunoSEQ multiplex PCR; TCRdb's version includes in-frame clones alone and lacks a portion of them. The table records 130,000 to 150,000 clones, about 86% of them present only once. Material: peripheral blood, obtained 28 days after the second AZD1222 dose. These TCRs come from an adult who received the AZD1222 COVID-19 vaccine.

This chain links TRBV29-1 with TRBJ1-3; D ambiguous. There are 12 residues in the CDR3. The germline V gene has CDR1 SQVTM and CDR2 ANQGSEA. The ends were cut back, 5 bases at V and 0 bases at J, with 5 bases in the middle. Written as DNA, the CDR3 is TGCAGCGTTTTGCGCTCTGGAAACACCATATATTTT. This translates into CSVLRSGNTIYF.

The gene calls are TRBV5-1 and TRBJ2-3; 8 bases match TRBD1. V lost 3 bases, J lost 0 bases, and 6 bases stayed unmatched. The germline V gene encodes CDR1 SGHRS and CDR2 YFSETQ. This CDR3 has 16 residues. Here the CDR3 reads CASSWHGQGSTDTQYF. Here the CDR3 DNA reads TGCGCCAGCAGCTGGCATGGACAGGGCAGCACAGATACGCAGTATTTT.